This entry concerns a single T cell receptor (beta chain). These data are taken from a study of blood T cell repertoires in COVID-19. Study-level background: Samples came from the United States, Italy and Spain, spanning acute and convalescent COVID-19. Sources were T cells, B-cell-depleted T cells, or PBMCs; the material itself was cDNA or gDNA.

The ends lost 10 bases at V and 0 bases at J; junction bases unmatched: 7. Germline V gene data show CDR1 as MDHEN and CDR2 as SYDVKM. This CDR3 is built from 14 residues. Method: immunoSEQ multiplex PCR; TCRdb's copy keeps in-frame clones and lacks some. The table shows about 130,000 clones, with around 77% occurring only once. V and J are TRBV28 and TRBJ1-2; 8 nucleotides align to TRBD1. Sequencing input: peripheral blood. The clonotype originates from a human donor in a cohort sampled during active COVID-19. DNA of the CDR3: TGTGCCATACCCGACAGGGGAGCTAACTATGGCTACACCTTC. Translating gives CAIPDRGANYGYTF.